This entry concerns a single T cell receptor (beta chain). No antigen is known for it. Germline CDR1 and CDR2: MNHEY and SVGEGT. The CDR3 runs to 15 residues. V was clipped by 5 bases and J by 8 bases; unmatched bases: 11. The sample belongs to a study of T cell responses to AZD1222 COVID-19 vaccine. The study's findings and limits: Donors were chiefly white British, with a greater number of females, and clonal diversity was perhaps underestimated. Just a handful of AZD1222 recipients tested seropositive at baseline. Receipt of two AZD1222 doses was followed by a rise in Spike-specific TCR breadth and depth.

Only in-frame clones appear in the TCRdb table, and some are missing; sequencing was by immunoSEQ multiplex PCR. The top ten hold about 1% of the sample, which has about 180,000 clones, over 85% seen once. This receptor was taken from an adult who received the MenACWY meningococcal vaccine as a control. Sample: peripheral blood, taken 28 days after the second dose of the MenACWY control vaccine. This chain connects TRBV6-2 or TRBV6-3 to TRBJ1-4; 7 bases map to TRBD1. The CDR3 sequence: CASSRTGATEEKLFF. CDR3 bases: TGTGCCAGCAGTAGGACAGGCGCCACGGAAGAAAAACTGTTTTTT.